A selection of T cell receptor beta chains follows, all from one sample in a study of CD8+CD57+ T cells in acquired aplastic anemia. One entry per CDR3 protein results from TCRdb running MiXCR on the reads. The table shows roughly 130,000 distinct CDR3 sequences, with about half occurring only once. Sequenced sample: sorted CD4+, CD8+, or CD8+CD57+ T cells (not recorded which) from PBMCs. The receptors come from a human donor in good health, serving as a control. Each CDR3 is given with its conserved first and last residue. The D gene is left open where the match is weak. Only part of the rows carry a size: once, few, many, or a class if the clone is expanded.

D	V	J	size	CDR3	DNA
.	TRBV19	TRBJ2-5	many	CAISRGRSETQYF	TGTGCCATCTCTCGTGGTCGGTCAGAGACCCAGTACTTC
.	TRBV5-1	TRBJ1-4	many	CASSNITMGEKLFF	TGCGCCAGCAGTAACATAACGATGGGTGAAAAACTGTTTTTT
TRBD1	TRBV20-1	TRBJ1-5	many	CSTVNRGSNQPQHF	TGCAGTACCGTTAACAGGGGAAGCAATCAGCCCCAGCATTTT
.	TRBV19	TRBJ2-1	.	CASTSAGTYNEQFF	.
.	TRBV20-1	TRBJ2-7	many	CSARDPTGQHGGEQYF	TGCAGTGCTAGAGATCCAACCGGGCAACATGGGGGAGAGCAGTACTTC
.	TRBV7-8	TRBJ2-5	.	CASSPQRRTPQETQYF	TGTGCCAGCAGCCCGCAAAGAAGGACCCCTCAAGAGACCCAGTACTTC
TRBD1	TRBV7-8	TRBJ2-3	.	CASSPGTGREDTQYF	TGTGCCAGCAGCCCAGGGACAGGGCGGGAAGATACGCAGTATTTT
.	TRBV29-1	TRBJ1-1	.	CSVVGTSNTEAFF	TGCAGCGTTGTTGGGACTTCGAACACTGAAGCTTTCTTT
.	TRBV19	TRBJ1-6	.	CASSIRSSLHF	TGTGCCAGTAGTATTCGGTCATCCCTCCACTTT
.	TRBV2	TRBJ1-6	.	CASSLAAGSNSPLHF	TGTGCCAGCAGCTTAGCTGCGGGGAGTAATTCACCCCTCCACTTT
.	TRBV2	TRBJ1-3	.	CALSSSGNTIYF	TGTGCCCTTTCGTCCTCTGGAAACACCATATATTTT
.	TRBV20-1	TRBJ2-6	.	CSARTGDSGANVLTF	TGCAGTGCTAGAACGGGAGACTCTGGGGCCAACGTCCTGACTTTC
.	TRBV7-8	TRBJ2-2	.	CASSYHTRGRGAGELFF	TGTGCCAGCAGTTACCATACAAGGGGACGGGGAGCCGGGGAGCTGTTTTTT
.	TRBV29-1	TRBJ2-5	.	CSVEGTVQETQYF	TGCAGCGTTGAAGGGACAGTCCAAGAGACCCAGTACTTC
.	TRBV15	TRBJ2-7	.	CATSRDGVGDREQYF	TGTGCCACCAGCAGAGATGGGGTTGGGGACCGCGAGCAGTACTTC
.	TRBV19	TRBJ1-5	many	CASSIAPGSRQQPQHF	TGTGCCAGTAGTATAGCTCCCGGGAGTCGGCAACAGCCCCAGCATTTT
TRBD1	TRBV5-1	TRBJ2-5	few	CASSLGGTGGMETQYF	TGCGCCAGCAGCTTGGGAGGGACAGGGGGCATGGAGACCCAGTACTTC
.	TRBV20-1	TRBJ1-2	once	CSARNRVDYGYTF	TGCAGTGCTAGAAACAGGGTTGACTATGGCTACACCTTC
TRBD2	TRBV6-1	TRBJ2-3	.	CASTAIAGGPGTDTQYF	TGTGCCAGCACTGCCATCGCGGGGGGGCCTGGAACAGATACGCAGTATTTT
.	TRBV19	TRBJ1-1	few	CASSSGTENTEAFF	TGTGCCAGTAGTTCCGGGACGGAGAACACTGAAGCTTTCTTT
.	TRBV19	TRBJ2-3	many	CASSIVGTQYF	TGTGCCAGTAGTATAGTTGGTACGCAGTATTTT
TRBD1	TRBV5-1	TRBJ2-3	many	CASSSGQNWPDTQYF	TGCGCCAGCAGCTCGGGACAGAATTGGCCAGATACGCAGTATTTT
TRBD1	TRBV2	TRBJ1-2	.	CASSGTVLNYGYTF	TGTGCCAGCTCCGGGACAGTCCTTAACTATGGCTACACCTTC
.	TRBV29-1	TRBJ1-2	once	CSVGRADGYTF	TGCAGCGTTGGGAGGGCGGATGGCTACACCTTC
.	TRBV14	TRBJ1-6	many	CASSQFPNSPLHF	TGTGCCAGCAGCCAGTTCCCTAATTCACCCCTCCACTTT
.	TRBV7-2	TRBJ1-1	many	CASSFGAGTEAFF	TGTGCCAGCAGCTTTGGGGCTGGAACTGAAGCTTTCTTT
TRBD1	TRBV7-2	TRBJ1-3	many	CASSLQGAPGNTIYF	TGTGCCAGCAGCCTACAGGGGGCTCCCGGAAACACCATATATTTT
.	TRBV19	TRBJ1-4	many	CASSIGQKITNEKLFF	TGTGCCAGTAGTATTGGACAGAAGATAACTAATGAAAAACTGTTTTTT
.	TRBV20-1	TRBJ1-5	.	CSASGRGQPQHF	TGCAGTGCTAGCGGGCGGGGGCAGCCCCAGCATTTT
.	TRBV6-5	TRBJ1-2	.	CASSSAANYGYTF	TGTGCCAGCAGTTCGGCGGCCAACTATGGCTACACCTTC
TRBD1	TRBV25-1	TRBJ2-6	.	CASSRGTARSSGANVLTF	TGTGCCAGCAGCCGAGGGACAGCGAGAAGCTCTGGGGCCAACGTCCTGACTTTC
TRBD1	TRBV2	TRBJ2-7	.	CAARDRGDEQYF	TGTGCCGCCCGGGACAGAGGAGACGAGCAGTACTTC
.	TRBV12-3/TRBV12-4	TRBJ2-7	many	CASSPDITVGEQYF	TGTGCCAGCAGTCCCGACATTACGGTTGGCGAGCAGTACTTC
.	TRBV7-2	TRBJ1-2	.	CASSLVGGQNF	TGTGCCAGCAGCTTAGTGGGAGGGCAGAACTTC
.	TRBV20-1	TRBJ2-7	few	CSATDSSYEQYF	TGCAGTGCTACGGACAGCTCCTACGAGCAGTACTTC
.	TRBV19	TRBJ2-7	many	CASRLRTDSSYEQYF	TGTGCCAGTAGGCTCAGGACGGACAGCTCCTACGAGCAGTACTTC
.	TRBV11-1	TRBJ2-1	.	CASSPSWVRNEQFF	TGTGCCAGCAGCCCCTCGTGGGTCAGAAATGAGCAGTTCTTC
.	TRBV25-1	TRBJ2-5	.	CASSESGGIEQETQYF	TGTGCCAGCAGTGAATCTGGCGGGATTGAGCAAGAGACCCAGTACTTC
.	TRBV30	TRBJ1-5	many	CAWSVSGSPAQPQHF	TGTGCCTGGAGTGTATCAGGTTCCCCTGCTCAGCCCCAGCATTTT
.	TRBV5-1	TRBJ2-3	.	CASSLITSTDTQYF	TGCGCCAGCAGCTTAATTACTAGCACAGATACGCAGTATTTT
.	TRBV20-1	TRBJ2-5	.	CSARGPGEETQYF	TGCAGTGCTAGAGGTCCAGGGGAAGAGACCCAGTACTTC